These T cell receptor beta chains were read from a single sample in a study of control samples from healthy donors and cancer patients. Generated by immunoSEQ multiplex PCR, the TCRdb table keeps only in-frame clones and is missing some. The profile shows roughly 150,000 clones, nearly 95% of them singletons. Sequencing was done on a sample of blood. All receptors come from a man aged 45-60 years in good health. The CDR3 runs from the conserved cysteine through the conserved F or W. A D gene is named only where the DNA matches it firmly. The size of a clone is reported for some rows only, either as once, few or many, or as a class for expanded clones.

TGTGCCACCAGCGTGGGACAGGGCGACTCACCCCTCCACTTT | CATSVGQGDSPLHF | NA | TRBV15 | TRBD1 | TRBJ1-6
TGTGCCAGCAGCTTAGATAACGGAAGGACAGATACGCAGTATTTT | CASSLDNGRTDTQYF | NA | TRBV11-2 | NA | TRBJ2-3
TGTGCCAGCAGTTTGGGAAACTCCCGGAGGGGTGGCTACACCTTC | CASSLGNSRRGGYTF | NA | TRBV27 | NA | TRBJ1-2
TGTGCCAGCAGCGAGGGACAGGGGGGGTCAAATGAGCAGTTCTTC | CASSEGQGGSNEQFF | NA | TRBV7-9 | TRBD1 | TRBJ2-1
TGTGCCAGCAGCTTCAAGAAGGTCACAACTAATGAAAAACTGTTTTTT | CASSFKKVTTNEKLFF | NA | TRBV13 | NA | TRBJ1-4
TGTGCCAGCATCCGTAGCGGGAGGGAGATCGGGGAGCTGTTTTTT | CASIRSGREIGELFF | NA | TRBV7-9 | TRBD2 | TRBJ2-2
TGCGCCAGCAGCTTGGAAAACTATGGCTACACCTTC | CASSLENYGYTF | once | TRBV5-1 | NA | TRBJ1-2
TGCGCCAGCAGCTTGACTAGCGCGAACAATGAGCAGTTCTTC | CASSLTSANNEQFF | NA | TRBV5-1 | TRBD2 | TRBJ2-1
TGTGCCAGCAGCGTTCGGTTAGCGGGGGAGCAGTACTTC | CASSVRLAGEQYF | NA | TRBV9 | TRBD2 | TRBJ2-7
TGTGCCAGCAACACAGGGGGCGCCGGAAACACCATATATTTT | CASNTGGAGNTIYF | NA | TRBV28 | TRBD1 | TRBJ1-3
TGTGCCTGGAGCGGGGGAAGTGGCTACACCTTC | CAWSGGSGYTF | NA | TRBV30 | NA | TRBJ1-2
TGTGCCAGCAGCTCCTACGGGACTAGCGGGACTTTGCAGTTCTTC | CASSSYGTSGTLQFF | NA | TRBV11-2 | TRBD2 | TRBJ2-1
TGTGCCAGCAGCTTAGAAACTAGACCGAGATACAATGAGCAGTTCTTC | CASSLETRPRYNEQFF | NA | TRBV7-8 | NA | TRBJ2-1
TGTGCCAGCAGCACCGGCGGGGCTAGTGTGGAGACCCAGTACTTC | CASSTGGASVETQYF | NA | TRBV5-4 | NA | TRBJ2-5
TGTGCCAGCAGCTTAGGCAGGCGAATTTACAATGAGCAGTTCTTC | CASSLGRRIYNEQFF | once | TRBV7-9 | NA | TRBJ2-1
TGTGCCAGCAGGGAAACGGGACAGTACAGGGGCTCCGGGGCCAACGTCCTGACTTTC | CASRETGQYRGSGANVLTF | NA | TRBV28 | TRBD1 | TRBJ2-6